A selection of T cell receptor beta chains follows, all from one sample in a study of shared clonotypes between healthy human individuals. Sequenced by immunoSEQ multiplex PCR; TCRdb stores in-frame clones only, minus some. The sample has more than 550,000 clones; around 92% are singletons. The sample was naive CD8+ T cells sorted from blood. The receptors were gathered from a young man in good health. CDR3s include the opening cysteine and the closing phenylalanine or tryptophan. A D gene is named only where the DNA matches it firmly. Part of the rows lack a size; the others show once, few, many or a class for expanded clones.

J gene	V gene	clone size	D gene	CDR3 protein	CDR3 DNA
TRBJ2-7	TRBV28	NA	NA	CASSPPNRNSVEEQYF	TGTGCCAGCAGTCCTCCCAACCGGAATTCGGTGGAGGAGCAGTACTTC
TRBJ2-1	TRBV9	NA	TRBD2	CASSVGGSGSNPYNEQFF	TGTGCCAGCAGCGTTGGGGGCAGCGGGAGTAACCCCTACAATGAGCAGTTCTTC
TRBJ2-1	TRBV29-1	NA	TRBD2	CSVEGLAGVPYNEQFF	TGCAGCGTTGAAGGACTAGCGGGAGTACCCTACAATGAGCAGTTCTTC
TRBJ2-1	TRBV28	NA	NA	CASSFTLRSEQFF	TGTGCCAGCAGTTTCACCTTACGAAGTGAGCAGTTCTTC
TRBJ2-1	TRBV29-1	once	TRBD2	CSVVQREGPEQPYNEQFF	TGCAGCGTTGTCCAGCGGGAAGGGCCGGAACAACCTTACAATGAGCAGTTCTTC
TRBJ2-1	TRBV4-2	NA	NA	CASSQDGGPWFF	TGTGCCAGCAGCCAAGATGGGGGGCCTTGGTTCTTC
TRBJ1-1	TRBV6-5	NA	NA	CASSYSMVRGNTEAFF	TGTGCCAGCAGTTACTCGATGGTTCGGGGGAACACTGAAGCTTTCTTT
TRBJ2-7	TRBV7-8	NA	TRBD2	CASSSLAGADEQYF	TGTGCCAGCAGCTCACTAGCGGGAGCGGACGAGCAGTACTTC
TRBJ2-3	TRBV7-2	once	NA	CASSLEGRDTQYF	TGTGCCAGCAGCTTAGAGGGCCGGGATACGCAGTATTTT
TRBJ1-4	TRBV6-6	NA	NA	CASSYTGRFDEKLFF	TGTGCCAGCAGTTATACAGGGAGGTTCGATGAAAAACTGTTTTTT
TRBJ2-5	TRBV7-9	NA	NA	CASSLGGANQETQYF	TGTGCCAGCAGCTTAGGGGGGGCGAACCAAGAGACCCAGTACTTC
TRBJ2-7	TRBV5-4	NA	NA	CASSLAGSSYEQYF	TGTGCCAGCAGCTTGGCGGGGAGCTCCTACGAGCAGTACTTC
TRBJ2-7	TRBV5-4	once	NA	CASSDIIGDEQYF	TGTGCCAGCAGCGACATCATCGGCGACGAGCAGTACTTC
TRBJ2-2	TRBV27	few	NA	CASSSQGTGELFF	TGTGCCAGCAGTTCTCAGGGCACCGGGGAGCTGTTTTTT
TRBJ2-7	TRBV10-3	NA	TRBD2	CAIGSGEASYEQYF	TGTGCCATCGGAAGCGGGGAAGCTTCCTACGAGCAGTACTTC
TRBJ1-1	TRBV5-1	NA	NA	CATSPWGSGEAFF	TGCGCCACCTCCCCATGGGGATCGGGGGAAGCTTTCTTT
TRBJ2-1	TRBV6-1	NA	NA	CASSSSNEQFF	TGTGCCAGCAGCTCTAGCAATGAGCAGTTCTTC
TRBJ2-1	TRBV9	NA	TRBD2	CASSVGGLAGDEQFF	TGTGCCAGCAGCGTAGGGGGACTAGCGGGAGATGAGCAGTTCTTC
TRBJ2-6	TRBV7-9	few	NA	CASSLGPLGANVLTF	TGTGCCAGCAGCTTAGGCCCCCTCGGGGCCAACGTCCTGACTTTC
TRBJ2-7	TRBV28	NA	TRBD2	CASSPSPSGRISYEQYF	TGTGCCAGCAGTCCGTCCCCTAGCGGGAGAATCTCCTACGAGCAGTACTTC
TRBJ2-1	TRBV5-1	NA	NA	CASMGELRSNEQFF	TGCGCCAGCATGGGGGAGTTACGGAGCAATGAGCAGTTCTTC
TRBJ2-1	TRBV7-9	NA	NA	CASTDPRARPPNEQFF	TGTGCCAGCACCGACCCCCGGGCCCGACCCCCCAATGAGCAGTTCTTC
TRBJ2-7	TRBV2	NA	TRBD1	CASRGQGFTEQYF	TGTGCCAGCAGGGGACAGGGGTTTACCGAGCAGTACTTC
TRBJ2-1	TRBV29-1	NA	NA	CSVDSQGLVF	TGCAGCGTCGACTCACAGGGCTTAGTCTTC
TRBJ1-5	TRBV5-6	NA	TRBD1	CASSLGQGGNQPQHF	TGTGCCAGCAGCTTGGGACAGGGAGGCAATCAGCCCCAGCATTTT
TRBJ2-6	TRBV2	few	NA	CASSEWGSGANVLTF	TGTGCCAGCAGTGAATGGGGGTCTGGGGCCAACGTCCTGACTTTC
TRBJ2-1	TRBV15	NA	TRBD2	CATSRNPGTSGLYNEQFF	TGTGCCACCAGCAGAAACCCCGGGACTAGCGGACTCTACAATGAGCAGTTCTTC
TRBJ2-1	TRBV4-1	NA	TRBD2	CASTEGLAENNEQFF	TGCGCCAGCACCGAAGGACTAGCGGAGAACAATGAGCAGTTCTTC
TRBJ2-5	TRBV2	once	NA	CASTDRRETQYF	TGTGCCAGCACCGACAGGCGAGAGACCCAGTACTTC
TRBJ2-2	TRBV7-9	NA	TRBD2	CASSPRTSGRSGELFF	TGTGCCAGCAGCCCCAGGACTAGCGGGAGATCCGGGGAGCTGTTTTTT
TRBJ2-1	TRBV6-6	few	NA	CASSYSQEWGYNEQFF	TGTGCCAGCAGTTACTCGCAGGAGTGGGGCTACAATGAGCAGTTCTTC
TRBJ2-7	TRBV27	NA	NA	CASSGLDRNHEQYF	TGTGCCAGCAGTGGACTCGACAGGAACCACGAGCAGTACTTC
TRBJ2-7	TRBV14	NA	NA	CASSLTPWPYEQYF	TGTGCCAGCAGCCTGACTCCCTGGCCCTACGAGCAGTACTTC
TRBJ2-5	TRBV7-9	NA	NA	CASSLDGRARGETQYF	TGTGCCAGCAGCTTAGATGGCAGGGCTCGAGGTGAGACCCAGTACTTC
TRBJ1-2	TRBV27	NA	TRBD1	CASSPWTGSYGYTF	TGTGCCAGCAGTCCATGGACAGGGTCGTATGGCTACACCTTC
TRBJ2-1	TRBV7-2	NA	NA	CASSLFGGDEQFF	TGTGCCAGCAGCTTATTTGGGGGAGACGAGCAGTTCTTC
TRBJ2-7	TRBV4-3	many	NA	CASSQDGTSGSEQYF	TGCGCCAGCAGCCAAGACGGCACTTCGGGATCCGAGCAGTACTTC
TRBJ2-5	TRBV11-2	NA	NA	CASSPEGETQYF	TGTGCCAGCAGCCCCGAGGGAGAGACCCAGTACTTC
TRBJ1-1	TRBV6-5	NA	NA	CATRAQGGRAFF	TGTGCCACGCGGGCGCAGGGTGGAAGAGCTTTCTTT
TRBJ1-4	TRBV6-6	NA	NA	CASSPSSSLNEKLFF	TGTGCCAGCAGTCCGAGCTCTTCCCTGAATGAAAAACTGTTTTTT
TRBJ2-1	TRBV23-1	NA	TRBD2	CASSPLSSGTYNEQFF	TGCGCCAGCAGTCCCCTGTCTAGCGGGACCTACAATGAGCAGTTCTTC
TRBJ2-1	TRBV4-1	NA	NA	CASSPALATHNEQFF	TGCGCCAGCAGCCCCGCGTTAGCGACCCACAATGAGCAGTTCTTC